Reported below is one T cell receptor (beta chain). Antigen specificity is unknown. One end of the junction varies from germline; a read error may be responsible. 13 Jbeta primers and 60 Vbeta primers were used for the PCR. TCRdb keeps only in-frame clones here, not all; method: immunoSEQ multiplex PCR. The sample holds some 150,000 clones, about 79% seen once. The record originates from a study of cytomegalovirus exposure and HLA in healthy donors. Study results and caveats: An analysis was carried out at a later point. It showed that HLA-associated TCR beta chains were more clonally expanded than equally common non-associated chains. Further analysis was carried out later, and it showed several of the most significant clusters appearing linked to common viral pathogens. Immune exposure information comprised only CMV serostatus.

The sample taken for sequencing was PBMCs. The sequence derives from a male donor in good health and CMV-seronegative.

The CDR3 nucleotides are TGTTCCAGCAGCTTAGACGTTGGGCAGAACACTGAAGCTTTCTTT. Encoded protein: CSSSLDVGQNTEAFF. This chain connects TRBV7-9 to TRBJ1-1; D gene unclear. Germline CDR1 SEHNR, CDR2 FQNEAQ (reference sequence). The CDR3 is made up of 15 amino acids.